This T cell receptor beta chain was identified in a study of cytomegalovirus exposure and HLA in healthy donors. Study at large: Assignment to the Caucasian-associated ancestry cluster applied to over 70% of the approximately 400 genotyped donors. Regarding the study as a whole: The number of N-insertions in an Asian-associated ancestry cluster was reportedly below the 666-donor mean in a later analysis. Diagnosis of cytomegalovirus status made by the classifier reportedly showed high specificity and sensitivity.

The CDR3 has 17 amino acids. Germline CDR1 and CDR2: KGHSH and LQKENI. V was trimmed by 0 bases and J by 7 bases, leaving 18 bases between them. The PCR was carried out with 60 Vbeta primers and 13 Jbeta primers. Data came from immunoSEQ multiplex PCR; TCRdb stores just in-frame clones and leaves some out. The data contain roughly 130,000 clones, just under 85% of them singletons. In regard to this clone: Antigen specificity is unknown.

Sequenced: PBMCs. The sequence was collected from a boy younger than 10 in good health and CMV-seronegative. V gene TRBV18 combines with J gene TRBJ1-4; D is undetermined. The CDR3 loop reads CASSPPVGGSWGEKLFF. In DNA, the CDR3 is TGTGCCAGCTCACCACCGGTCGGAGGCAGCTGGGGTGAAAAACTGTTTTTT. The whole variable domain, remainder taken from reference TRBV18 and TRBJ1-4, is NAGVMQNPRHLVRRRGQEARLRCSPMKGHSHVYWYRQLPEEGLKFMVYLQKENIIDESGMPKERFSAEFPKEGPSILRIQQVVRGDSAAYFCASSPPVGGSWGEKLFFGSGTQLSVL.